The entry below describes one T cell receptor beta chain. The repertoire was sequenced with immunoSEQ multiplex PCR; TCRdb's copy has only in-frame clones and lacks some. The table lists about 350,000 clones, 89% of them singletons. The length of the CDR3 is 15 residues. Trimming shortened V by 2 bases and J by 2 bases, and 10 bases separated the two germline ends. Germline loops: CDR1 SGHAT, CDR2 FQNNGV. The sample is drawn from a study of blood T cell repertoires in COVID-19. The sample taken for sequencing was peripheral blood. This TCR derives from a woman aged 60-70 years with COVID-19, enrolled during active disease. The chain couples TRBV11-2 to TRBJ2-1; D perhaps matches TRBD1 (5 bases). DNA for the CDR3: TGTGCCAGCAGCTTAACGGGCAGGGCCTACAATGAGCAGTTCTTC. Its translation: CASSLTGRAYNEQFF.